This note documents a single T cell receptor (beta chain) sequence. The clone's antigen remains unknown. Base qualities are not recorded, but no much larger clone differs from it by a single base. Participants in the prospective study were aged about 18 to 100 years, lived in 20 to 25 United States geographic areas, and enrolled through a virtual design. Cohort assignment in the prospective study relied on participant-reported clinical history from a screening survey and a study questionnaire. ImmuneRACE Cohort 3 recovered participants were defined by two consecutive negative NP/OP PCR tests, healthcare professional clearance, or symptom resolution. Each participant in the prospective study had whole blood, serum and a nasopharyngeal or oropharyngeal swab collected by mobile phlebotomists. Participants in the prospective study had the option to provide additional blood draws and questionnaires over an approximately 2-month period. Before DNA extraction, blood samples from the prospective study were shipped at room temperature or frozen.

The sample belongs to a study of blood T cell repertoires in COVID-19 (dated by TCRdb to 2020 to 2022). About the investigation overall: Collaborator samples came from the United States, Italy and Spain and covered acute and convalescent phases of COVID-19. Nearly every sample came with metadata listing a de-identified subject ID, COVID-19 status, age in years and sex. The dataset comprised deeply sampled blood TCRbeta repertoires from subjects exposed to, actively infected with, or recovered from COVID-19. A freely available public database, intended as a resource for researchers studying the immune response to SARS-CoV-2, is where the repertoires were released. The material from the prospective study consisted of cDNA or gDNA derived from T cells, B-cell-depleted T cells, or PBMCs. Samples were obtained from the ongoing ImmuneRACE study (first 160 participants) and from about 1,300 subjects provided by 6 global collaborators. Where HLA class I and class II types were available, the types were taken from metadata supplied by the sample provider, not from assay-based typing. On the study overall, not on this receptor specifically: The amount of clinical and demographic metadata varied by source and participant and was provided uncurated.

The immunoSEQ Assay, a bias-controlled multiplex PCR, was used to amplify TCRbeta CDR3 regions from genomic DNA. In the source study's methods: Nucleated cell counts per sample were estimated from amplification of reference gene primers within the assay. To quantify the absolute abundance of each unique TCRbeta CDR3 rearrangement, sequence reads were collapsed and filtered. For each sample, productive Simpson clonality was calculated as the square root of Simpson's diversity index over productive rearrangements. In its TCRdb copy, this immuneACCESS table keeps in-frame sequences only and misses some clones. Where compared with another copy, unresolved V genes explain less than half of these, and the others have no known cause. V and J calls and clone size follow that table, whereas D and trimming were derived from the DNA. This sample gives under 300,000 clones in total; 70% to 90% of them show up just once. The ten largest clones add up to just under 1% of the sample.

CDR1 and CDR2 are read off the germline V gene as KGHDR and SFDVKD. Reading from cysteine to phenylalanine, the CDR3 counts 14 amino acids. The retained sequence is limited to the CDR3, 42 bases, with the frame set at the first base. V is cut by 5 bases and J by 2 bases, and the space between the germline ends is 10 bases. Input material: PBMCs or T cells enriched from blood (not recorded which). The chain links TRBV24-1 with TRBJ2-3, with a weak D call of TRBD2 (5 bases match). The receptor was isolated from a woman aged 25 to 39 who had recovered from COVID-19. The CDR3 protein sequence reads: CATSVRGITDTQYF. The nucleotide sequence reads TGTGCCACCAGTGTCAGAGGGATCACAGATACGCAGTATTTT.